This TCR beta chain was identified during a study of T cell repertoires in cytomegalovirus infection. As for the study in general: CMV infection and matching HLA type were both indicated by public TCR beta signatures. Study results and limitations: CMV-specific TCR beta clonotypes restricted by HLA-C dominated the ex vivo response. Cumulative public TCR beta family frequency identified CMV carriers with the relevant HLA.

TCRdb re-derived calls from the reads in MiXCR, one entry per CDR3 protein. The sample includes nearly 550,000 distinct CDR3 sequences, more than 15% of them seen just once. Regarding this clonotype: Its cognate antigen is unknown.

Trimming took off 0 bases at V and 3 bases at J, with 9 bases between the two ends. This CDR3 has 14 residues. From germline, CDR1 is MNHEY and CDR2 SMNVEV (reference sequence). The source is a human donor in good health (CMV status not recorded). Some clones in this sample may be carry-over from other donors' samples. The sequencing input was CD8+ T cells from PBMCs. The chain employs TRBV27 and TRBJ2-7, with D maybe TRBD1 (6 bases). CDR3 bases: TGTGCCAGCAGTTTATCCCCAGGGGTCTACGAGCAGTACTTC. Translation gives CASSLSPGVYEQYF.